These 7 T cell receptor beta chains originate from one sample sequenced in a study of blood T cell repertoires in COVID-19. The data were produced by immunoSEQ multiplex PCR, yet TCRdb's version contains in-frame clones alone and is incomplete. In the table there are about 310,000 clones, roughly 91% of which are singletons. Source material: PBMCs or T cells enriched from blood (not recorded which). The receptor set was obtained from a woman in her twenties or thirties who had recovered from COVID-19.

The chain links TRBV3-1 (or the pseudogene TRBV3-2) to TRBJ1-2; D uncertain. This CDR3 region has 13 residues. From germline, CDR1 is LGHDT and CDR2 YNNKEL (reference sequence). The V and J ends lost 4 bases and 3 bases respectively, with 9 bases between them. The DNA for the CDR3 is TGTGCCAGCAGCCTCGGAGAAGACTATGGCTACACCTTC. This sequence encodes CASSLGEDYGYTF.

This chain connects TRBV6-1 to TRBJ2-7; unclear D gene. Looked up from germline, CDR1 is MNHNS and CDR2 is SASEGT. The CDR3 length is 14 residues. V lost 1 base, J lost 5 bases, and 12 bases lay in between. CDR3 amino acids: CASSEVVRFHEQYF. The CDR3 DNA reads TGTGCCAGCAGTGAAGTGGTCCGGTTCCACGAGCAGTACTTC.

The V gene is TRBV6-5, the J gene TRBJ1-1; TRBD1 matches at 9 bases. This CDR3 has 16 amino acids. Germline trimming cut 2 bases from V and 4 bases from J; bases unmatched to any gene: 8. Germline CDR1 is MNHEY and CDR2 is SVGAGI. CDR3 protein: CASSYGTGHVSTEAFF. In DNA form, the CDR3 reads TGTGCCAGCAGTTACGGGACAGGGCATGTGAGCACTGAAGCTTTCTTT.

This chain links TRBV6-5 with TRBJ2-5; 12 bases fit TRBD1. J was trimmed by 6 bases and V by 2 bases; bases with no gene match: 4. The CDR3 loop spans 15 amino acids. The germline V gene encodes CDR1 MNHEY and CDR2 SVGAGI. The CDR3 sequence is CASSYGTGGAKTQYF. CDR3 bases: TGTGCCAGCAGTTACGGGACAGGGGGCGCAAAGACCCAGTACTTC.

This clone was counted once. The rearrangement uses TRBV2 and TRBJ2-7; 8 bases map to TRBD1. Germline V gene data show CDR1 as SNHLY and CDR2 as FYNNEI. The CDR3 sequence is 15 residues long. V lost 4 bases and J lost 3; bases outside the gene matches: 8. CDR3: CASSVAQGVFYEQYF. The DNA of the CDR3 is TGTGCCAGCAGTGTAGCACAGGGGGTTTTCTACGAGCAGTACTTC.

This chain uses TRBV7-9 with TRBJ1-2, with no clear D. Germline-derived CDR1 and CDR2 are SEHNR and FQNEAQ (reference sequence). There are 11 residues in the CDR3. V was trimmed by 7 bases and J by 3 bases, leaving 6 bases between them. The CDR3 loop is CASTSDYGYTF. The CDR3 region has the DNA TGTGCCAGCACTAGTGACTATGGCTACACCTTC.

This chain joins TRBV6-5 and TRBJ2-3; no definite D call. CDR1 and CDR2 from the germline V gene are MNHEY and SVGAGI. V lost 6 bases, J lost 0 bases, and 10 bases lay in between. This CDR3 comprises 14 residues. CDR3 in amino acids: CASRMGSSTDTQYF. The CDR3 DNA sequence: TGTGCCAGCAGAATGGGCTCTAGCACAGATACGCAGTATTTT.